Following are 23 T cell receptor beta chains from one sample sequenced in a study of T-cell reconstitution after alpha-beta-depleted transplantation in children. Study-level findings and limits: Most T-cell counts and diversity one year after the transplant came from T cells that were newly produced.

For these receptors, no antigen is known. Preparation of the TCRbeta library involved a method that used unique molecular identifiers. One entry per CDR3 protein results from TCRdb running MiXCR on the PCR reads. The data show 250,000 to 300,000 distinct CDR3 sequences, around 7.3% seen once. The material was peripheral blood, obtained 360 days after TCRalphabeta/CD19-depleted stem cell transplant. The receptors originated from a female patient under 10 years old who had a stem cell transplant for Fanconi anemia, so the T cells may come from the graft donor.

The rearrangement uses TRBV11-1 and TRBJ1-1, with a possible D match to TRBD1 (5 bases). CDR1 and CDR2 from the germline V gene are SGHAT and FQDESV (reference sequence). V dropped 2 bases and J dropped 3 bases, with 10 bases sitting between them. The CDR3 loop spans 14 amino acids. CDR3 nucleotide sequence: TGTGCCAGCAGCTTACGCAGGGTTGACACTGAAGCTTTCTTT. Its protein product is CASSLRRVDTEAFF.

The gene calls are TRBV5-1 and TRBJ1-1; no definite D call. From germline, CDR1 is SGHRS and CDR2 YFSETQ. There are 15 residues in the CDR3. V was clipped by 0 bases and J by 4 bases, with 13 bases between them. CDR3 DNA: TGCGCCAGCAGCTTGGGGCTCTATGGGAGCACTGAAGCTTTCTTT. As protein: CASSLGLYGSTEAFF.

The chain combines TRBV7-8 with TRBJ1-6; D is unclear. Trimming pared 1 base from V and 6 bases from J, leaving 10 bases between. This CDR3 has 15 residues. The germline gives CDR1 SGHVS, CDR2 FQNEAQ. The chain's CDR3 is CASSLEVAANSPLHF. CDR3 in DNA: TGTGCCAGCAGCTTAGAAGTCGCAGCTAATTCACCCCTCCACTTT.

This clonotype was found many times. The V gene is TRBV7-9, the J gene TRBJ1-1, with D unresolved. Germline V gene sequence: CDR1 SEHNR, CDR2 FQNEAQ (reference sequence). With 1 base removed from V and 6 bases from J, the gap between germline ends came to 12 bases. CDR3 length: 14 amino acids. CDR3 sequence: CASSLERLTPEAFF. The DNA of the CDR3 is TGTGCCAGCAGCTTAGAGCGACTGACACCTGAAGCTTTCTTT. Variable domain in full (rest from reference TRBV7-9 and TRBJ1-1): DTGVSQNPRHKITKRGQNVTFRCDPISEHNRLYWYRQTLGQGPEFLTYFQNEAQLEKSRLLSDRFSAERPKGSFSTLEIQRTEQGDSAMYLCASSLERLTPEAFFGQGTRLTVV.

This clonotype was found a few times. The chain has TRBV7-2 and TRBJ1-1; D gene uncertain. V lost 2 bases to trimming and J lost 2 bases, with 18 bases between them. The CDR3 has 17 amino acids. Germline-derived CDR1 and CDR2 are SGHTA and FQGNSA. CDR3 DNA: TGTGCCAGCAGCTTAATAGTAGTGGCTGTGCTAAACACTGAAGCTTTCTTT. This encodes CASSLIVVAVLNTEAFF.

This clonotype showed up just a few times. The gene calls are TRBV20-1 and TRBJ1-6, with D possibly matching TRBD1 (5 bases). The CDR3 contains 14 residues. Looked up from germline, CDR1 is DFQATT and CDR2 is SNEGSKA (reference sequence). V was pared by 5 bases and J by 7 bases, with 15 bases between. CDR3 coding DNA: TGCAGTGCTCTACCGGGACTGGGAAATTCACCCCTCCACTTT. This gives the protein CSALPGLGNSPLHF.

The V and J genes are TRBV6-5 and TRBJ1-1; D not resolved. V was pared by 8 bases and J by 1 base, with 11 bases between. CDR3 length: 13 amino acids. Germline CDR1 reads MNHEY; CDR2 reads SVGAGI. This chain's CDR3 is CASATPQNTEAFF. As DNA, the CDR3 is TGTGCCAGCGCCACCCCACAGAACACTGAAGCTTTCTTT.

Only a few counts were recorded for this clonotype. The V gene is TRBV28, the J gene TRBJ1-2, with D tentatively TRBD1 (5 bases). Trimming stripped 3 bases from V and 4 bases from J, with 12 bases between. This CDR3 spans 14 amino acids. The V gene's germline CDR1 is MDHEN and CDR2 SYDVKM. The CDR3 DNA follows: TGTGCCAGCAGTTTTCCAGGGAATTTCTATGGCTACACCTTC. It translates to CASSFPGNFYGYTF.

The chain uses TRBV6-6 and TRBJ2-5; D ambiguous. Trimming stripped 5 bases from V and 5 bases from J, with 12 bases between. Germline loops: CDR1 MNHNY, CDR2 SVGAGI (reference sequence). CDR3 length: 13 amino acids. The CDR3 here is CASSHVGGETQYF. CDR3 nucleotides: TGTGCCAGCAGTCACGTCGGTGGGGAGACCCAGTACTTC.

This clonotype has only a few counts. The chain couples TRBV9 to TRBJ2-3, with D unclear. Trimming removed 4 bases from V and 1 base from J, with 10 bases in between. This CDR3 spans 14 amino acids. The germline gives CDR1 SGDLS, CDR2 YYNGEE. The CDR3 spells CASSSNWGTDTQYF. The CDR3 coding sequence is TGTGCCAGCAGCTCGAATTGGGGCACAGATACGCAGTATTTT.

V is TRBV7-8 and J is TRBJ1-4; no definite D call. The V gene lost 5 bases and the J gene lost 8 bases, with 9 bases spanning the gap. This CDR3 spans 12 amino acids. Germline V gives CDR1 SGHVS, CDR2 FQNEAQ. CDR3 protein: CASSHPSEKLFF. CDR3 bases: TGTGCCAGCAGCCACCCCTCCGAAAAACTGTTTTTT.

This clonotype was counted many times. This chain joins TRBV7-8 and TRBJ2-5; possibly TRBD1 for D (5 bases). From germline, CDR1 is SGHVS and CDR2 FQNEAQ. V lost 2 bases, J lost 2 bases, and 18 bases lay in between. The CDR3 is made up of 17 amino acids. The CDR3: CASSLLLRAGKQETQYF. CDR3 nucleotides: TGTGCCAGCAGCTTACTACTTAGAGCAGGGAAACAAGAGACCCAGTACTTC.

This clonotype appeared many times. The V call is TRBV15, the J call TRBJ2-2; D unresolved. The CDR3 has 13 amino acids. The V and J ends lost 2 bases and 2 bases respectively, with 3 bases between them. Per the germline V gene, CDR1 is LNHNV and CDR2 is YYDKDF (reference sequence). This CDR3 reads CATSRSNTGELFF. CDR3 DNA sequence: TGTGCCACCAGCAGATCCAACACCGGGGAGCTGTTTTTT.

A single count supports this clonotype. A much larger clonotype is one base distant, so this may be a read error. CDR3 region: CASGPAFPVTDTQYF. In DNA, the CDR3 is TGTGCCAGCGGTCCCGCTTTTCCTGTCACAGATACGCAGTATTTT. This sequence joins TRBV6-2 or TRBV6-3 and TRBJ2-3; D gene uncertain. V was clipped by 8 bases and J by 2 bases, with 17 bases between them. The V gene's germline CDR1 is MNHEY and CDR2 SVGEGT. CDR3 length: 15 residues.

Many counts were recorded for this clonotype. V gene TRBV24-1 combines with J gene TRBJ2-2; D might be TRBD2 (6 bases). Germline assignment: CDR1 KGHDR and CDR2 SFDVKD. V was trimmed by 6 bases and J by 6 bases, leaving 19 bases between them. The CDR3 consists of 16 residues. CDR3 bases: TGTGCCACCAGTTCCACTCACGGGACTGACCCCGGGGAGCTGTTTTTT. It is translated as CATSSTHGTDPGELFF.

This clonotype appeared many times. The genes are TRBV28 and TRBJ2-7, with 8 nucleotides matching TRBD1. The CDR3 consists of 16 residues. The V gene end was trimmed by 0 bases and the J gene end by 1 base; junction bases not matched to a gene: 5. CDR1 is MDHEN, CDR2 SYDVKM, per germline. The DNA of the CDR3 is TGTGCCAGCAGTTTATGGCGACAGGGGACGTCCTACGAGCAGTACTTC. Its protein is CASSLWRQGTSYEQYF.

The CDR3 sequence: CASSLSGAGSYNEQFF. The CDR3 DNA follows: TGTGCCAGCAGCCTCTCTGGAGCGGGCTCCTACAATGAGCAGTTCTTC. This chain connects TRBV7-3 to TRBJ2-1; perhaps TRBD2 as D (6 bases). Trimming took 5 bases from V and 0 from J, leaving 14 bases between them. Germline V gene lookup returns CDR1 SGHTA and CDR2 FQGTGA. This CDR3 has 16 amino acids.

This clonotype appeared many times. The genes are TRBV24-1 and TRBJ2-1, with D tentatively TRBD1 (6 bases). The CDR3 is 14 residues long. V dropped 4 bases and J dropped 5 bases, with 11 bases sitting between them. CDR1 is KGHDR and CDR2 is SFDVKD in the germline V gene. DNA for the CDR3: TGTGCCACCAGTGACCTGACAGGAGACAATGAGCAGTTCTTC. Translated: CATSDLTGDNEQFF.

The chain joins TRBV18 to TRBJ2-5; TRBD2 aligns across 11 bases. V was clipped by 4 bases and J by 3 bases; unmatched bases: 1. The CDR3 totals 14 residues. CDR1 KGHSH and CDR2 LQKENI come from the germline V gene. In nucleotides, the CDR3 is TGTGCCAGCTCACTGACTAGCGGGGAAGAGACCCAGTACTTC. The encoded protein is CASSLTSGEETQYF.

The sample holds many counts of this clonotype. The gene calls are TRBV20-1 and TRBJ1-2; D is undetermined. This CDR3 contains 16 residues. Per the germline V gene, CDR1 is DFQATT and CDR2 is SNEGSKA (reference sequence). The V end lost 5 bases, the J end lost 2 bases, and 21 bases lay between the germline ends. The CDR3 sequence is CSAGEDPDDFNYGYTF. The CDR3 DNA follows: TGCAGTGCTGGGGAGGACCCCGATGATTTCAACTATGGCTACACCTTC.

The gene calls are TRBV4-2 and TRBJ1-1; D not certain. CDR1 and CDR2 (germline): LGHNA, YNFKEQ. Trimming took 2 bases from V and 3 from J, leaving 7 bases between them. The CDR3 extends over 13 amino acids. In DNA form, the CDR3 reads TGTGCCAGCAGCCAAAAGAGGGACACTGAAGCTTTCTTT. Residues: CASSQKRDTEAFF.

In its sample, this clonotype was seen a few times. The chain carries TRBV27 and TRBJ2-1; TRBD2 matches 9 bases. CDR3 length: 17 amino acids. With 5 bases clipped from V and 1 base from J, the junction kept 9 bases outside the gene matches. Looked up from germline, CDR1 is MNHEY and CDR2 is SMNVEV (reference sequence). The DNA of the CDR3 is TGTGCCAGCAGTAAGGGGGCGGGGGGGCCTTCCTACAATGAGCAGTTCTTC. This translates into CASSKGAGGPSYNEQFF.

This clonotype was detected only a few times. The chain is built from TRBV7-2 and TRBJ2-1; 9 positions match TRBD2. This CDR3 spans 18 amino acids. Trimming cost V 3 bases and J 0 bases; bases outside gene matches: 9. Germline V gives CDR1 SGHTA, CDR2 FQGNSA. In DNA form, the CDR3 reads TGTGCCAGCAGCTTGGCGGGGGGGCCCCACAGCTCCTACAATGAGCAGTTCTTC. Translating it yields CASSLAGGPHSSYNEQFF.